This record covers a single T cell receptor beta chain. The antigen remains unidentified. The entry originates in a study of OX40 agonist ivuxolimab in advanced cancers. Across the whole study: The diagnoses of dose-escalation patients were hepatocellular carcinoma, melanoma, renal cell or head and neck cancer. The group had a mean age of 60 years, ranged from roughly 23 to 85, and was around 86% male. Study outcomes and limitations: Among the lowest levels of clonal expansion were found in partial responders at 0.1-3.0 mg/kg.

Method: immunoSEQ multiplex PCR; TCRdb's copy keeps in-frame clones and lacks some. Found here are about 70,000 clones, 90% to 95% of them singletons; the top ten hold roughly 7.5%. The source is an adult with an advanced solid tumor such as melanoma, head and neck, liver or kidney cancer. Sequencing used CD4+ or CD8+ T cells sorted from blood, obtained in a trial of the OX40 agonist ivuxolimab.

The CDR3 region has the DNA TGCGCCAGCACCAATCCCGGGTACGGAAACACCATATATTTT. Amino acid sequence: CASTNPGYGNTIYF. The rearrangement links TRBV5-1 to TRBJ1-3, with D hard to call. With 6 bases removed from V and 4 bases from J, the gap between germline ends came to 14 bases. CDR3 length: 14 residues. Germline V lookup: CDR1 SGHRS, CDR2 YFSETQ. Full variable domain (outside the CDR3, taken from reference TRBV5-1 and TRBJ1-3): KAGVTQTPRYLIKTRGQQVTLSCSPISGHRSVSWYQQTPGQGLQFLFEYFSETQRNKGNFPGRFSGRQFSNSRSEMNVSTLELGDSALYLCASTNPGYGNTIYFGEGSWLTVV.